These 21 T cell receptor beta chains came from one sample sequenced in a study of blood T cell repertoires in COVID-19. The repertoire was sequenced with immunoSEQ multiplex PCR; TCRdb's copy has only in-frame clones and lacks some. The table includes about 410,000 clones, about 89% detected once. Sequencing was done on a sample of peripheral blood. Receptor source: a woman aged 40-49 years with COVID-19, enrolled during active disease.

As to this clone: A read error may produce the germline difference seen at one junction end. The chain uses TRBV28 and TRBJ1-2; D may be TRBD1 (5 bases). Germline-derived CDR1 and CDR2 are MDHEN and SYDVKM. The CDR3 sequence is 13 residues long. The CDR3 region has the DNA TGTGCCAGCACCCTTTCTGGGGGAGGACCCGACGGCTTC. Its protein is CASTLSGGGPDGF.

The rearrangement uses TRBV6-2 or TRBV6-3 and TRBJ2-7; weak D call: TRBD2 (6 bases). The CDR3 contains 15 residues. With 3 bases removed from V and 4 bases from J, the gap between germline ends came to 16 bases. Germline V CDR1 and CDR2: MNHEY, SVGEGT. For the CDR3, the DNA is TGTGCCAGCAGTTATCTGGGACTGCCTTGGTACGAGCAGTACTTC. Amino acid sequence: CASSYLGLPWYEQYF.

CDR3 nucleotides: TGCGCCAGCAGCTTGGATCCAGCGGGGCCCTCCTACGAGCAGTACTTC. As protein: CASSLDPAGPSYEQYF. V and J are TRBV5-1 and TRBJ2-5; 7 bases align to TRBD2. The J call could be wrong; TRBJ2-7 is a better fit for the DNA end. The CDR3 sequence is 16 residues long. CDR1 is SGHRS, CDR2 YFSETQ, per germline.

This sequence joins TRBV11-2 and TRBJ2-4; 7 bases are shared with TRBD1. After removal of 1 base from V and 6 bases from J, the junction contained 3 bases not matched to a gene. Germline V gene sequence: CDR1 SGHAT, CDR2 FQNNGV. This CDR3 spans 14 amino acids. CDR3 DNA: TGTGCCAGCAGCTTAGCGGGGACAGCAAACATTCAGTACTTC. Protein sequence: CASSLAGTANIQYF.

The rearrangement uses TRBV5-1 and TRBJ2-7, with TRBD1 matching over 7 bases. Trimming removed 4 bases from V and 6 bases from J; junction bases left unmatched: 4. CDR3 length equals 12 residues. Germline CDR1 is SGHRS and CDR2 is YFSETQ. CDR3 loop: CASSTPGGEQYF. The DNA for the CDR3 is TGCGCCAGCAGCACTCCAGGGGGCGAGCAGTACTTC.

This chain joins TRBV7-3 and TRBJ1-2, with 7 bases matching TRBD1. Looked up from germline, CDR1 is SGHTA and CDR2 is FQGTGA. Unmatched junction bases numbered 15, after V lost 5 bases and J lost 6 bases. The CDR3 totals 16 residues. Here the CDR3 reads CASSPIPGTALDGYTF. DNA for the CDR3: TGTGCCAGCAGCCCGATCCCCGGGACAGCATTAGATGGCTACACCTTC.

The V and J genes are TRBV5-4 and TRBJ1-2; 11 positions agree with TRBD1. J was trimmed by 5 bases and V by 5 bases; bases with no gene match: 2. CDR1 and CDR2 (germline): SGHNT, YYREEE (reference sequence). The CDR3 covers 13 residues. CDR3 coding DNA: TGTGCCAGCAGGAGGGACAGGGGGTATGGCTACACCTTC. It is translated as CASRRDRGYGYTF.

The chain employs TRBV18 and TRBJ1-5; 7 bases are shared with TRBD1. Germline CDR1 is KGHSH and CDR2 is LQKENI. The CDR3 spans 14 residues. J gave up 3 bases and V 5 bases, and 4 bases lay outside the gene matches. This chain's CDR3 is CASSEGQFNQPQHF. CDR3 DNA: TGTGCCAGCTCAGAGGGACAGTTCAATCAGCCCCAGCATTTT.

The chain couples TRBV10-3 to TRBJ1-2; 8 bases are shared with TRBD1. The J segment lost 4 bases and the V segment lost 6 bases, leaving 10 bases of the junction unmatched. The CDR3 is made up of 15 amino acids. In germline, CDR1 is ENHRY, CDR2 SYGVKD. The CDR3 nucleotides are TGTGCCATCAGGGGGGATGACAGGGGTGTCTATGGCTACACCTTC. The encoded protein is CAIRGDDRGVYGYTF.

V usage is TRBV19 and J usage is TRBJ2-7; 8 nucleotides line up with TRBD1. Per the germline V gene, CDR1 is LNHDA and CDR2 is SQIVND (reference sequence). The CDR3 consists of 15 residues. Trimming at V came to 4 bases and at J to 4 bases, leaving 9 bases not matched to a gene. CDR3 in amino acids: CASSTSGQGAYEQYF. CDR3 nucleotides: TGTGCCAGTAGTACCTCGGGGCAGGGGGCATACGAGCAGTACTTC.

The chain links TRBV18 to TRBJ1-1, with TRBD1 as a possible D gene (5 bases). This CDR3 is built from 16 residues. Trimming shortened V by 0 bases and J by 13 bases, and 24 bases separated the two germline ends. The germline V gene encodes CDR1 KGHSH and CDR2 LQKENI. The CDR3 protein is CASSPPNGALGGVGFF. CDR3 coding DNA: TGTGCCAGCTCACCACCGAACGGGGCCCTGGGAGGTGTTGGTTTCTTT.

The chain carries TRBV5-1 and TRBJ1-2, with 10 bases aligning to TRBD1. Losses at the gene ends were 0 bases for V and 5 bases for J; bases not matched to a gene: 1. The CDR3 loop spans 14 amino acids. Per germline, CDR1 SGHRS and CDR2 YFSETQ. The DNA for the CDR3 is TGCGCCAGCAGCTTGGTGGGACAGGGGTATGGCTACACCTTC. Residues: CASSLVGQGYGYTF.

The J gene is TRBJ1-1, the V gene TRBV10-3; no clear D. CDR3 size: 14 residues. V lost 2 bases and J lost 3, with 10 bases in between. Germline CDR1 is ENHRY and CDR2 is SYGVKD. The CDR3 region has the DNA TGTGCCATCAGTGAGGCCTCACGGGACACTGAAGCTTTCTTT. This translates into CAISEASRDTEAFF.

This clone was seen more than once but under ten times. This CDR3 is CASSPMERTGRSNEQFF. For the CDR3, the DNA is TGTGCCAGCAGTCCCATGGAGAGGACAGGGCGATCCAATGAGCAGTTCTTC. The chain links TRBV6-2 or TRBV6-3 to TRBJ2-1, with TRBD1 matching 8 bases. The ends lost 5 bases at V and 6 bases at J; junction bases unmatched: 15. The germline gives CDR1 MNHEY, CDR2 SVGEGT. This CDR3 has 17 residues.

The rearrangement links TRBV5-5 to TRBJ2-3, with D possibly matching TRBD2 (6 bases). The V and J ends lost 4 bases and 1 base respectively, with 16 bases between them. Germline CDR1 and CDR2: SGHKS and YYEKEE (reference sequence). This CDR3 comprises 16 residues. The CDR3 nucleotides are TGTGCCAGCAGCCAACCTCGGGGGAGCGGCACAGATACGCAGTATTTT. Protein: CASSQPRGSGTDTQYF.

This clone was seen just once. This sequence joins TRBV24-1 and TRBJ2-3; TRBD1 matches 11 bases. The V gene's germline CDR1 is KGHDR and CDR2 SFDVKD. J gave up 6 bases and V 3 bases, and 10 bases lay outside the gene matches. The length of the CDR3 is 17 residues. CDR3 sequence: CATSDVGDGTGGDTQYF. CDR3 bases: TGTGCCACCAGTGATGTCGGTGACGGGACAGGGGGGGATACGCAGTATTTT.

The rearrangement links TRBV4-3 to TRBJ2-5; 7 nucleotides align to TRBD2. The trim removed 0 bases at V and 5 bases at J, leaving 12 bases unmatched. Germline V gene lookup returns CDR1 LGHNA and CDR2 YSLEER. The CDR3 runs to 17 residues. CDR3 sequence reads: CASSQEWRAGPQETQYF. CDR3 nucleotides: TGCGCCAGCAGCCAAGAATGGCGAGCGGGGCCTCAGGAGACCCAGTACTTC.

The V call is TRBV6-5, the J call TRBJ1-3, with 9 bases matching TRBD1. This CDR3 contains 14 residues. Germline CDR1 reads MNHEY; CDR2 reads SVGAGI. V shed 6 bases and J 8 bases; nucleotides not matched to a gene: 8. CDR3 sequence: CASRPGQGVDTIYF. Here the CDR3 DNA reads TGTGCCAGCAGGCCGGGACAGGGTGTAGACACCATATATTTT.

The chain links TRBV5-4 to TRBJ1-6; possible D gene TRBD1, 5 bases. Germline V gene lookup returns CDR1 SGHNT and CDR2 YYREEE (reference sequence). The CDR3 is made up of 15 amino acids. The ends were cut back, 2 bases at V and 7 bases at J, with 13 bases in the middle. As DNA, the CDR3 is TGTGCCAGCAGCTTTACTGCAGGGTTGAATTCACCCCTCCACTTT. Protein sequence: CASSFTAGLNSPLHF.

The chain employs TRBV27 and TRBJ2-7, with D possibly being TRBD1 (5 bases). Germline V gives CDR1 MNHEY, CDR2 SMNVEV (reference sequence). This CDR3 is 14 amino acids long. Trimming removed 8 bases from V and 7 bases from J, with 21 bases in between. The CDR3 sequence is CASSFGQGVGEQYF. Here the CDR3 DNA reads TGTGCCAGCTCGTTTGGGCAGGGTGTGGGGGAGCAGTACTTC.

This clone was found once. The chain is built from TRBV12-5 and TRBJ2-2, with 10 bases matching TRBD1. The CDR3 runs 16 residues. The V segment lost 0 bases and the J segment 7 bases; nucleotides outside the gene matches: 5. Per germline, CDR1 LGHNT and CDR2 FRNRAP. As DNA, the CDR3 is TGTGCTAGTGGTTTGGTGTTGACAGGGGGCGTCGGGGAGCTGTTTTTT. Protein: CASGLVLTGGVGELFF.